Listed here are 9 T cell receptor beta chains from one sample, sequenced in a study of control samples from healthy donors and cancer patients. The table came from immunoSEQ multiplex PCR; TCRdb's copy has only in-frame clones and leaves some out. This table has approximately 20,000 clones, roughly 80% appearing once. Material: PBMCs. The receptors come from a woman aged 70 to 79 with lung cancer.

The J gene is TRBJ2-7, the V gene TRBV28; the D gene could be TRBD1 or TRBD2 (6 bases each). The CDR3 spans 16 residues. V was pared by 5 bases and J by 0 bases, with 17 bases between. The V gene's germline CDR1 is MDHEN and CDR2 SYDVKM. The CDR3 DNA reads as TGTGCCAGCAGTCTGACAGGACTATCAGGCTCCTACGAGCAGTACTTC. Its protein product is CASSLTGLSGSYEQYF.

This clone appeared a few times. The chain is built from TRBV2 and TRBJ2-7; TRBD1 matches at 10 bases. The germline V gene encodes CDR1 SNHLY and CDR2 FYNNEI. This CDR3 is 15 amino acids long. With 3 bases clipped from V and 5 bases from J, the junction kept 7 bases outside the gene matches. The CDR3 DNA reads as TGTGCCAGCAGTGATCCGACAGGGGGCAGCGACGAGCAGTACTTC. It is translated as CASSDPTGGSDEQYF.

This clone showed up just once. This chain connects TRBV27 to TRBJ1-5; D is undetermined. Deletions cut 2 bases from V and 0 bases from J, with 8 bases between. The CDR3 runs to 15 residues. Germline CDR1 and CDR2: MNHEY and SMNVEV (reference sequence). The CDR3 sequence: CASSLKLDSNQPQHF. CDR3 in DNA: TGTGCCAGCAGTTTAAAACTGGATAGCAATCAGCCCCAGCATTTT.

A few counts support this clone. The rearrangement joins TRBV19 to TRBJ1-5, with D uncertain. Trimming cost V 8 bases and J 6 bases, with 23 bases left between them. CDR3 length: 16 amino acids. The V gene's germline CDR1 is LNHDA and CDR2 SQIVND (reference sequence). The CDR3 protein is CASRNSAGLRSQPQHF. The CDR3 nucleotides are TGTGCCAGTCGGAATTCCGCGGGGTTGAGGAGTCAGCCCCAGCATTTT.

The CDR3 spells CASSIGRASGGGYNEQFF. The CDR3 DNA reads as TGTGCCAGTAGTATAGGGAGAGCTAGCGGGGGAGGCTACAATGAGCAGTTCTTC. This chain connects TRBV19 to TRBJ2-1, with 10 bases lining up with TRBD2. The CDR3 length is 18 residues. The germline V gene has CDR1 LNHDA and CDR2 SQIVND (reference sequence). V gave up 1 base and J gave up 3 bases; unmatched junction bases: 9.

This chain connects TRBV2 to TRBJ1-1, with 8 nucleotides matching TRBD1. The ends lost 8 bases at V and 1 base at J; junction bases unmatched: 0. The CDR3 is 12 residues long. From germline, CDR1 is SNHLY and CDR2 FYNNEI. CDR3 sequence: CASDRGNTEAFF. The CDR3 DNA sequence: TGTGCCAGCGACAGGGGGAACACTGAAGCTTTCTTT.

In the case of this clone: An end of the junction does not agree with germline; a read error may underlie this. V usage is TRBV10-3 and J usage is TRBJ2-1; the match to TRBD1 covers 9 bases. There are 17 residues in the CDR3. CDR1 and CDR2 (germline): ENHRY, SYGVKD. The CDR3 sequence: CTISDQGQGGSYNEQFF. Here the CDR3 DNA reads TGTACCATCAGTGACCAGGGACAGGGAGGCTCCTACAATGAGCAGTTCTTC.

This clone was counted a single time. The chain joins TRBV5-1 to TRBJ1-1; no clear D gene. The V end was cut by 0 bases, the J end by 6 bases, with 9 bases between. CDR3 length: 13 amino acids. Germline values: CDR1 SGHRS, CDR2 YFSETQ. CDR3 DNA sequence: TGCGCCAGCAGCTTGGGGGGTGACGCTGAAGCTTTCTTT. As protein: CASSLGGDAEAFF.

This clone has just a few counts. The J gene is TRBJ2-1, the V gene TRBV29-1, with D possibly matching TRBD2 (5 bases). V was cut by 6 bases and J by 1 base, with 10 bases left in between. CDR3 length equals 13 residues. Germline V lookup: CDR1 SQVTM, CDR2 ANQGSEA. The CDR3 here is CSVKSGSYNEQFF. CDR3 DNA sequence: TGCAGCGTGAAGAGCGGTTCCTACAATGAGCAGTTCTTC.